The present T cell receptor beta chain was sequenced within a study of CD8 T cells in Susac syndrome. After extraction with the RNeasy kit, roughly 0.5 to 1 ug of the RNA was reverse transcribed using random hexamers. An immunoSEQ multiplex PCR amplified TCR beta CDR3 over 54 Vbeta and 13 Jbeta. TCRdb re-called the immunoSEQ multiplex PCR reads through MiXCR, storing one row per CDR3 protein. Of some 110,000 distinct CDR3 sequences listed, over 90% were seen once; the top ten hold less than 0.15%. Germline V lookup: CDR1 LNHNV, CDR2 YYDKDF (reference sequence). Deletions cut 2 bases from V and 2 bases from J, with 10 bases between. The length of the CDR3 is 15 residues. TCR beta from blood CD8+ and CD4+ T cells was sequenced. All included Susac syndrome patients satisfied recently defined diagnostic criteria for definite or probable disease. Negative isolation yielded CD8+ and CD4+ T cells; FACS enriched TEMRA cells.

The sequence derives from a human donor with Susac syndrome. Material: CD4+ T cells from PBMCs. V is TRBV15 and J is TRBJ2-4; tentatively, D is TRBD1 (6 bases). The CDR3 sequence is CATSRLGTTKNIQYF. The DNA of the CDR3 is TGTGCCACCAGCAGACTCGGGACAACCAAAAACATTCAGTACTTC.